The 26 T cell receptor beta chains below come from one sample, sequenced in a study of tumor T cells in aggressive B-cell lymphoma. Here immunoSEQ multiplex PCR was the method, and the copy in TCRdb shows in-frame clones only, minus some. The data hold roughly 8,100 clones, with over 80% observed a single time. The sample consisted of tumor tissue. Source of these receptors: an adult with diffuse large B cell lymphoma.

V and J are TRBV11-2 and TRBJ2-1; 14 bases agree with TRBD2. The trim removed 5 bases at V and 6 bases at J, leaving 6 bases unmatched. Germline V gene lookup returns CDR1 SGHAT and CDR2 FQNNGV. The CDR3 consists of 16 residues. Written as DNA, the CDR3 is TGTGCCAGCAGCCCGAAGACTAGCGGGAGGGTCAATGAGCAGTTCTTC. It yields the protein CASSPKTSGRVNEQFF.

The V and J genes are TRBV29-1 and TRBJ2-5, with TRBD2 as a possible D gene (5 bases). Trimming cost V 7 bases and J 4 bases, with 13 bases left between them. Per the germline V gene, CDR1 is SQVTM and CDR2 is ANQGSEA. CDR3 length equals 12 residues. The CDR3 DNA follows: TGCAGCGCCGGACGCGGAGGAGAGACCCAGTACTTC. This encodes CSAGRGGETQYF.

The J gene is TRBJ1-1, the V gene TRBV9; the D is unclear. CDR1 is SGDLS and CDR2 is YYNGEE in the germline V gene. V lost 6 bases and J lost 5, with 14 bases in between. CDR3 length: 13 amino acids. CDR3 bases: TGTGCCAGCACCGAACTTCCTGGTACTGAAGCTTTCTTT. Its protein is CASTELPGTEAFF.

DNA for the CDR3: TGCAGCGTCGCCGGCGGGGACAGGGAATCTTTAGCAGAGACCCAGTACTTC. As protein: CSVAGGDRESLAETQYF. This sequence joins TRBV29-1 and TRBJ2-5; 9 bases are shared with TRBD1. Germline CDR1 and CDR2: SQVTM and ANQGSEA. Trimming cost V 6 bases and J 4 bases; bases outside gene matches: 18. The CDR3 sequence is 17 residues long.

This clone showed up just once. The V call is TRBV4-1, the J call TRBJ1-5, with TRBD1 identical over 9 bases. The CDR3 sequence is 16 residues long. CDR1 is MGHRA, CDR2 YSYEKL, per germline. V lost 0 bases to trimming and J lost 4 bases; unmatched junction nucleotides: 4. CDR3 amino acids: CASSQDDRGLNQPQHF. CDR3 in DNA: TGCGCCAGCAGCCAAGACGACAGGGGGTTAAATCAGCCCCAGCATTTT.

This rearrangement joins TRBV5-1 to TRBJ2-5; 8 bases are shared with TRBD2. V lost 0 bases and J lost 5; bases outside the gene matches: 9. The CDR3 runs to 16 residues. Germline assignment: CDR1 SGHRS and CDR2 YFSETQ. The CDR3 reads CASSLAGTSIPETQYF. The CDR3 nucleotides read TGCGCCAGCAGCTTGGCCGGGACTAGTATCCCGGAGACCCAGTACTTC.

V gene TRBV4-2 combines with J gene TRBJ2-3, with D perhaps TRBD2 (5 bases). The CDR3 is made up of 15 amino acids. V was pared by 4 bases and J by 2 bases, with 13 bases between. Per the germline V gene, CDR1 is LGHNA and CDR2 is YNFKEQ. Written as DNA, the CDR3 is TGTGCCAGCAGCCGGCTCGGAGCGGTCACAGATACGCAGTATTTT. Amino acid sequence: CASSRLGAVTDTQYF.

The chain combines TRBV28 with TRBJ2-2, with 9 bases matching TRBD1. The CDR3 loop spans 15 amino acids. Germline CDR1 is MDHEN and CDR2 is SYDVKM. With V trimmed by 4 bases and J by 3 bases, 3 bases remained unmatched. CDR3 nucleotides: TGTGCCAGCAGTTCGGGGGACAGGGACACCGGGGAGCTGTTTTTT. Translated, it gives CASSSGDRDTGELFF.

This clone came up a few times. The chain employs TRBV28 and TRBJ2-2; TRBD2 matches 8 bases. V gave up 6 bases and J gave up 0 bases; unmatched junction bases: 6. The CDR3 loop spans 16 amino acids. Germline CDR1 MDHEN, CDR2 SYDVKM. CDR3 in amino acids: CASSSSGPANTGELFF. DNA of the CDR3: TGTGCCAGCAGCTCTAGCGGGCCCGCGAACACCGGGGAGCTGTTTTTT.

The gene calls are TRBV15 and TRBJ2-5; D possibly corresponds to TRBD1 (5 bases). Deletions cut 0 bases from V and 3 bases from J, with 14 bases between. The CDR3 is 16 residues long. Looked up from germline, CDR1 is LNHNV and CDR2 is YYDKDF (reference sequence). CDR3 nucleotides: TGTGCCACCAGCAGAGAAGTCAGCAGGGATAAAGAGACCCAGTACTTC. Amino acids: CATSREVSRDKETQYF.

On this clone itself: The sample holds other DNA sequences that translate to the same CDR3. The chain recombines TRBV7-9 with TRBJ1-5; D unclear. Germline CDR1 SEHNR, CDR2 FQNEAQ (reference sequence). The CDR3 is 15 amino acids. Deletions cut 4 bases from V and 6 bases from J, with 16 bases between. The CDR3 loop reads CASSWGGDSGQPQHF. The CDR3 nucleotides read TGTGCCAGCAGCTGGGGAGGTGATAGTGGTCAGCCCCAGCATTTT.

The chain joins TRBV2 to TRBJ2-5; tentatively, D is TRBD2 (6 bases). From germline, CDR1 is SNHLY and CDR2 FYNNEI. Trimming shortened V by 1 base and J by 0 bases, and 12 bases separated the two germline ends. CDR3 length: 16 residues. The CDR3 bases are TGTGCCAGCAGTGAAGTGGAGGGAACGTACCAAGAGACCCAGTACTTC. This sequence encodes CASSEVEGTYQETQYF.

In its sample, this clone was seen once. For the CDR3, the DNA is TGTGCCAGCGGGGCCGAGACCTACGAGCAGTACTTC. Protein: CASGAETYEQYF. The rearrangement uses TRBV25-1 and TRBJ2-7; the D gene is possibly TRBD1 (5 bases). The CDR3 sequence is 12 residues long. Germline values: CDR1 MGHDK, CDR2 SYGVNS. The ends were cut back, 8 bases at V and 2 bases at J, with 10 bases in the middle.

This clone was seen a handful of times. V is TRBV14 and J is TRBJ2-7; D not certain. CDR1 and CDR2 (germline): SGHDN, FVKESK. The CDR3 has 11 amino acids. Trimming stripped 1 base from V and 4 bases from J, with 2 bases between. This chain's CDR3 is CASSQAYEQYF. The CDR3 bases are TGTGCCAGCAGCCAAGCGTACGAGCAGTACTTC.

The rearrangement uses TRBV6-1 and TRBJ2-7, with 11 bases aligning to TRBD1. Germline trimming cut 6 bases from V and 5 bases from J; bases unmatched to any gene: 9. Germline lookup yields CDR1 MNHNS and CDR2 SASEGT. CDR3 length: 15 amino acids. The CDR3 region has the DNA TGTGCCAGCAGCGCAAGGACAGGGGGCTTAGACGAGCAGTACTTC. This encodes CASSARTGGLDEQYF.

The gene calls are TRBV7-8 and TRBJ1-4; D remains unclear. Germline CDR1 is SGHVS and CDR2 is FQNEAQ. The germline V and J ends were trimmed by 7 bases and 8 bases, with 14 bases remaining between them. The CDR3 totals 13 residues. The CDR3 nucleotides read TGTGCCAGCACCCCTCGGGAGGAAGAAAAACTGTTTTTT. It encodes CASTPREEEKLFF.

The genes are TRBV29-1 and TRBJ1-3; D perhaps matches TRBD1 (6 bases). V was cut by 7 bases and J by 8 bases, with 18 bases left in between. The CDR3 totals 13 residues. Per the germline V gene, CDR1 is SQVTM and CDR2 is ANQGSEA. The CDR3 protein is CSAQPGSGDTIYF. For the CDR3, the DNA is TGCAGCGCCCAGCCGGGTTCAGGGGACACCATATATTTT.

This chain links TRBV5-1 with TRBJ2-7, with 11 positions matching TRBD1. There are 15 residues in the CDR3. In germline, CDR1 is SGHRS, CDR2 YFSETQ. The V gene end was trimmed by 3 bases and the J gene end by 5 bases; junction bases not matched to a gene: 7. CDR3 protein: CASSWTGGDGDEQYF. The DNA for the CDR3 is TGCGCCAGCAGCTGGACAGGGGGCGATGGAGACGAGCAGTACTTC.

The chain recombines TRBV7-8 with TRBJ1-2; D gene uncertain. The CDR3 has 14 residues. Germline CDR1 and CDR2: SGHVS and FQNEAQ. Deletions cut 1 base from V and 4 bases from J, with 10 bases between. Here the CDR3 reads CASSLGEMGYGYTF. CDR3 nucleotides: TGTGCCAGCAGCTTAGGGGAGATGGGCTATGGCTACACCTTC.

This chain links TRBV28 with TRBJ2-3; D remains unclear. The CDR3 covers 13 residues. Germline CDR1 and CDR2: MDHEN and SYDVKM. The ends were cut back, 8 bases at V and 8 bases at J, with 17 bases in the middle. The CDR3 reads CASFEAGSGTQYF. DNA of the CDR3: TGTGCCAGCTTCGAGGCTGGGTCGGGTACGCAGTATTTT.

The CDR3 sequence: CASSFKREDYEQYF. In nucleotides, the CDR3 is TGTGCCAGCAGCTTTAAGCGGGAGGATTACGAGCAGTACTTC. The J gene is TRBJ2-7, the V gene TRBV7-2; TRBD2 agrees at 9 bases. The germline CDR1 and CDR2 sequences are SGHTA and FQGNSA. The CDR3 runs to 14 residues. Trimming took 3 bases from V and 4 from J; bases not matched to a gene: 4.

The CDR3 nucleotides are TGTGCCAGCAGCCCGTTAATAGCGGGAGGGCTCAGGAGCAATGAGCAGTTCTTC. The encoded protein is CASSPLIAGGLRSNEQFF. The chain links TRBV13 to TRBJ2-1, with 11 nucleotides matching TRBD2. CDR1 PRHDT and CDR2 FYEKMQ come from the germline V gene (reference sequence). The V gene end was trimmed by 5 bases and the J gene end by 6 bases; junction bases not matched to a gene: 15. This CDR3 comprises 18 residues.

Remarks on this clone: Sequence at one end of the junction differs from germline and may be a read error. The V gene is TRBV11-2, the J gene TRBJ1-2; maybe TRBD1 (5 bases). In germline, CDR1 is SGHAT, CDR2 FQNNGV. The CDR3 covers 16 residues. CDR3 sequence reads: CASSLDGRPRDYSYTF. The CDR3 DNA is TGTGCCAGCAGCTTAGACGGACGTCCCCGGGACTATAGCTACACCTTC.

The genes are TRBV7-8 and TRBJ1-1, with 7 bases lining up with TRBD1. After removal of 3 bases from V and 0 bases from J, the junction contained 4 bases not matched to a gene. The CDR3 length is 15 residues. Germline assignment: CDR1 SGHVS and CDR2 FQNEAQ. As DNA, the CDR3 is TGTGCCAGCAGCTTTCGCACAGGGGTGAACACTGAAGCTTTCTTT. Residues: CASSFRTGVNTEAFF.

The chain joins TRBV19 to TRBJ2-7; 8 bases match TRBD1. The germline gives CDR1 LNHDA, CDR2 SQIVND (reference sequence). The CDR3 is 13 residues long. The J segment lost 5 bases and the V segment lost 6 bases, leaving 6 bases of the junction unmatched. This CDR3 reads CASSVDRADEQYF. The CDR3 DNA reads TGTGCCAGTAGCGTGGACAGGGCGGACGAGCAGTACTTC.

The chain is built from TRBV10-2 and TRBJ2-1; D unresolved. The CDR3 spans 13 residues. Germline lookup yields CDR1 WSHSY and CDR2 SAAADI. V was cut by 3 bases and J by 3 bases, with 6 bases left in between. The CDR3 coding sequence is TGCGCCAGCAGTGAATACTTCTACAATGAGCAGTTCTTC. Translated: CASSEYFYNEQFF.